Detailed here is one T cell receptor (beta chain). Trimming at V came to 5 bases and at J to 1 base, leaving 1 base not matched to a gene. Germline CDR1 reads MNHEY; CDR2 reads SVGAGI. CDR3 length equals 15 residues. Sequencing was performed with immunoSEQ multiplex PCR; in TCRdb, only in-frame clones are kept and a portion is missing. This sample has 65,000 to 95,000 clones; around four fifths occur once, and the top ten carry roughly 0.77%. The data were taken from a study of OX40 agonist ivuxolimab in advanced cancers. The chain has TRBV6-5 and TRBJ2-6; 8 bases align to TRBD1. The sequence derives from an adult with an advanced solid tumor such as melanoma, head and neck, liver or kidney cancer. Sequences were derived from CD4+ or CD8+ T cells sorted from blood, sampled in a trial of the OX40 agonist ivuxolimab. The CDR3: CASSRTGSGANVLTF. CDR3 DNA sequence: TGTGCCAGCAGTCGGACAGGGTCTGGGGCCAACGTCCTGACTTTC.